Included here is one T cell receptor (beta chain) sequence, with context. Antigen: not known. Distinct nucleotide sequences in the sample also encode this CDR3. Produced via immunoSEQ multiplex PCR; TCRdb's table is partial and in-frame only. The sample lists millions of clones, approximately 92% occurring once. The donor cohort consisted entirely of Caucasian adults residing in Nashville, Tennessee. Negatively enriched CD4+ T cells were divided by CD45RA into naive and memory. After removal of 2 bases from V and 1 base from J, the junction contained 4 bases not matched to a gene. Germline loops: CDR1 MNHNY, CDR2 SVGAGI (reference sequence). The CDR3 is 15 residues long. The data were obtained in a study of shared clonotypes between healthy human individuals. Study-level results: The study found 4.5% to 6% of naive CD4 clonotypes shared across a few donors.

This sequence was found in a man younger than 30 in good health. The specimen was naive CD4+ T cells sorted from blood. The subset here: CD45RA+ positively selected. The rearrangement uses TRBV6-6 and TRBJ2-7; 8 nucleotides agree with TRBD1. The DNA of the CDR3 is TGTGCCAGCAGTTACCCCGGACAGGGTTCCTACGAGCAGTACTTC. Translation: CASSYPGQGSYEQYF.